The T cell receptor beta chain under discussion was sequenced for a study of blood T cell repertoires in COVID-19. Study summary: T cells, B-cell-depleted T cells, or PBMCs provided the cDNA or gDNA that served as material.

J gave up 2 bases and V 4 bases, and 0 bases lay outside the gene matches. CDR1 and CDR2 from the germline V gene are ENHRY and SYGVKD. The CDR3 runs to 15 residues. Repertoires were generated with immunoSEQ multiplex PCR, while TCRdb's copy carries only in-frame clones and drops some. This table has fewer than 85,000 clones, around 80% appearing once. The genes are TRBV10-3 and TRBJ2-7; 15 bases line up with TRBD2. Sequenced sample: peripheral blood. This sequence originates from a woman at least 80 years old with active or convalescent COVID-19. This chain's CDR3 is CAISGTSGGAYEQYF. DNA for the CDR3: TGTGCCATCAGTGGGACTAGCGGGGGGGCCTACGAGCAGTACTTC.